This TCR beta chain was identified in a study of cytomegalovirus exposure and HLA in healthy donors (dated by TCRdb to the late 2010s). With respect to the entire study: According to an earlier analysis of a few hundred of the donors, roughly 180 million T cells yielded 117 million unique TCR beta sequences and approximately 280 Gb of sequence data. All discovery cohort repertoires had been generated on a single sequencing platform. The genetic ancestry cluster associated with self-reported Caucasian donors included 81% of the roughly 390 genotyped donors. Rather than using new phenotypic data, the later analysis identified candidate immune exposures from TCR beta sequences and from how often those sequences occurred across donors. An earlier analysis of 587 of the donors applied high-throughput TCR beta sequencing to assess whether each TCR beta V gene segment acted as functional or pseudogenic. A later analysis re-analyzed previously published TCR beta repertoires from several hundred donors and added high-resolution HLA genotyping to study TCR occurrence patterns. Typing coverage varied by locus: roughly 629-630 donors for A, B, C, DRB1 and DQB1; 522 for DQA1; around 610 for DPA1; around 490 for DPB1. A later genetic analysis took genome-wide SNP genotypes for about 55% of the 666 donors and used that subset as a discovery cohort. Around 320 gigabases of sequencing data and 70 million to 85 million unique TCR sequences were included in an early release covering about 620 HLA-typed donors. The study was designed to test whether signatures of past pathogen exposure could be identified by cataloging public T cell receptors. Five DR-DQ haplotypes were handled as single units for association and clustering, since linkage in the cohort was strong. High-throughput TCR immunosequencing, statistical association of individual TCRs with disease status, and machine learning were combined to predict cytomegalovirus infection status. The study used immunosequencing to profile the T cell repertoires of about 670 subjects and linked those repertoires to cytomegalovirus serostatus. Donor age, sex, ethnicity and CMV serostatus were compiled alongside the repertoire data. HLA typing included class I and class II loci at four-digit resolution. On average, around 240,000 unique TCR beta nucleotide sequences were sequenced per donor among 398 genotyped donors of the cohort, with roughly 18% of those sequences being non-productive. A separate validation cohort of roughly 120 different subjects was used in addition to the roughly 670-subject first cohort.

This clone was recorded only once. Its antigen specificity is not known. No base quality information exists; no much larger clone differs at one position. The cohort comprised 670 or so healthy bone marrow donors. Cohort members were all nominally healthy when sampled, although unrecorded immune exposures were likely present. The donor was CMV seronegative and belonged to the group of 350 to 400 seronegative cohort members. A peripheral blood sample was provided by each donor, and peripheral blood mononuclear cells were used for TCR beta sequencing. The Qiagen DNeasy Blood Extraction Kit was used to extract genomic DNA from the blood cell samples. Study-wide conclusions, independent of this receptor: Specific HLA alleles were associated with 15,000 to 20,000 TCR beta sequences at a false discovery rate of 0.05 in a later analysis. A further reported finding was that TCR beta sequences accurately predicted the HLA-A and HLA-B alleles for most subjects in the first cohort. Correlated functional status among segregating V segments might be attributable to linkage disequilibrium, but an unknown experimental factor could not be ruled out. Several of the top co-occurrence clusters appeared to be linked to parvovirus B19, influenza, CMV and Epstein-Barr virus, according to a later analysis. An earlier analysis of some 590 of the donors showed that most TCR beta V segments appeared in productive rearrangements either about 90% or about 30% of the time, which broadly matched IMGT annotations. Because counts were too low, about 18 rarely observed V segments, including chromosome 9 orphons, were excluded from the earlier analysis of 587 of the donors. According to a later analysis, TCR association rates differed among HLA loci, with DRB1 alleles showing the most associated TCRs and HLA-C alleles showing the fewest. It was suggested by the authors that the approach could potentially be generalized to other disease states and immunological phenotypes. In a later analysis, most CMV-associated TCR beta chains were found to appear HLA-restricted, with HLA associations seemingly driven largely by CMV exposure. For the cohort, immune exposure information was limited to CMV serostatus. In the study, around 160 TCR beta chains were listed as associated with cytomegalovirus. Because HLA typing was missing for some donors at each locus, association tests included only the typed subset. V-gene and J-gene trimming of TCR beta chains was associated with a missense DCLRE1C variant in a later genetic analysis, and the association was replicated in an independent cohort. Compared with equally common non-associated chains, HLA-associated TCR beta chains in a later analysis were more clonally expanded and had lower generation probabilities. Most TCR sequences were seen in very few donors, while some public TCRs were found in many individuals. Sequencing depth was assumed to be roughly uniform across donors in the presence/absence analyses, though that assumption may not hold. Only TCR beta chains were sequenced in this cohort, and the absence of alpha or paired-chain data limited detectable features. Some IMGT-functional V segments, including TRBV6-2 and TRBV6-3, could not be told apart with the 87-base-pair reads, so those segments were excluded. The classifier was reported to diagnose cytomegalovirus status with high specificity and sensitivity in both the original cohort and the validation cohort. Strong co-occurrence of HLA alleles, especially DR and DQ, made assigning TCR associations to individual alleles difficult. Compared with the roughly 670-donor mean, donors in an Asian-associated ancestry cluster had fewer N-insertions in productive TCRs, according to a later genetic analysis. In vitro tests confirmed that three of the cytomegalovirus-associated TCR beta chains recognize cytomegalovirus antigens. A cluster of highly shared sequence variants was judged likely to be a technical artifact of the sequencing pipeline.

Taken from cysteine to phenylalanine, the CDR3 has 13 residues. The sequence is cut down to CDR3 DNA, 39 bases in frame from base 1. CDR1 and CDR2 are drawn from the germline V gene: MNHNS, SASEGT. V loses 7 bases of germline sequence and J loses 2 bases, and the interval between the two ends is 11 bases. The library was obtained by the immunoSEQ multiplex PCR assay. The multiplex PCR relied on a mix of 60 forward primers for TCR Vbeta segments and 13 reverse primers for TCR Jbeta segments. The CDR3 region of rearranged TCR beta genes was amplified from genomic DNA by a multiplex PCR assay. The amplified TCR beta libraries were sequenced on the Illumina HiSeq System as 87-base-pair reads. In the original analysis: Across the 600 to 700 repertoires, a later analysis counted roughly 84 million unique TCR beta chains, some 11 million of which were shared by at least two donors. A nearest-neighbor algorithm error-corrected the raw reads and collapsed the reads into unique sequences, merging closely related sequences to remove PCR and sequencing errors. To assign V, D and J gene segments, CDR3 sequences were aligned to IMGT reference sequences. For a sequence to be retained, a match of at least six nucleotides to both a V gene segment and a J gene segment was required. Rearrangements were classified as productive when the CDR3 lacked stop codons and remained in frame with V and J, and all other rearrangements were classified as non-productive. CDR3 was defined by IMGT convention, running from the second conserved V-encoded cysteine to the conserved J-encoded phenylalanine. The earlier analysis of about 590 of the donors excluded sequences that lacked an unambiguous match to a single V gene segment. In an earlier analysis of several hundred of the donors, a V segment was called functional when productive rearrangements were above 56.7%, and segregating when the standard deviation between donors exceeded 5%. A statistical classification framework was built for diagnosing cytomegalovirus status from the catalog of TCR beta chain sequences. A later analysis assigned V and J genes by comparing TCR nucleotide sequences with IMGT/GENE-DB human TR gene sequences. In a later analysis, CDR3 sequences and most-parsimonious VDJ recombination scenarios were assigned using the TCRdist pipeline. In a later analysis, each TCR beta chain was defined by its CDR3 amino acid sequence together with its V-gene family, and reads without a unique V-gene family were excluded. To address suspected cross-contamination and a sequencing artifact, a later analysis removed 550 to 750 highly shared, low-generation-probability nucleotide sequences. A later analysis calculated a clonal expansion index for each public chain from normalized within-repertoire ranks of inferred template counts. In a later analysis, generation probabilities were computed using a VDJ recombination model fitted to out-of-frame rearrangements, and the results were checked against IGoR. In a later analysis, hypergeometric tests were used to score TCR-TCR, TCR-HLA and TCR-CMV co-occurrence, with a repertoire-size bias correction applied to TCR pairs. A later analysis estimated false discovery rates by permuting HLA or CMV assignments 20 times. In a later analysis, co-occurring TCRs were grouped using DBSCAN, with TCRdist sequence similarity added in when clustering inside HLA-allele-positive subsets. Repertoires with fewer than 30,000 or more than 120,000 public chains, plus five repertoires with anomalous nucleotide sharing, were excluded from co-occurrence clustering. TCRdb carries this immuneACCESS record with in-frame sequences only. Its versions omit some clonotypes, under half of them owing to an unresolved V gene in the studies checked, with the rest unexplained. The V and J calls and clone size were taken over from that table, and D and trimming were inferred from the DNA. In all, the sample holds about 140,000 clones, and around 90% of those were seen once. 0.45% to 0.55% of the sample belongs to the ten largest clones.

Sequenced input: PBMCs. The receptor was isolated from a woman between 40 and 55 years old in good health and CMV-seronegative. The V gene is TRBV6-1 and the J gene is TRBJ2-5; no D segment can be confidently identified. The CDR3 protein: CASKLWQQETQYF. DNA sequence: TGTGCCAGCAAATTGTGGCAACAAGAGACCCAGTACTTC.